These 26 T cell receptor beta chains originate from one sample sequenced in a study of blood T cell repertoires in COVID-19. Repertoires were generated with immunoSEQ multiplex PCR, while TCRdb's copy carries only in-frame clones and drops some. Of around 87,000 clones listed, around four fifths are singletons. Input material: peripheral blood. The receptors here all came from a human donor in a cohort sampled during active COVID-19.

The chain couples TRBV10-2 to TRBJ1-1; unclear D gene. Trimming removed 3 bases from V and 5 bases from J, with 13 bases in between. This CDR3 contains 14 residues. Germline V gives CDR1 WSHSY, CDR2 SAAADI. The CDR3, as DNA: TGCGCCAGCAGTGAAGCAGGTTCACGGACTGAAGCTTTCTTT. This gives the protein CASSEAGSRTEAFF.

V usage is TRBV11-2 and J usage is TRBJ2-1; the D gene is possibly TRBD2 (6 bases). V was shortened by 1 base and J by 6 bases, with 13 bases between the two germline ends. CDR1 is SGHAT, CDR2 FQNNGV, per germline. This CDR3 has 15 residues. This CDR3 is CASSLGPGVPNEQFF. DNA of the CDR3: TGTGCCAGCAGCTTAGGACCGGGAGTGCCCAATGAGCAGTTCTTC.

The rearrangement links TRBV5-1 to TRBJ1-2; D is uncertain. This CDR3 has 12 amino acids. The V gene lost 3 bases and the J gene lost 11 bases, with 14 bases spanning the gap. Germline CDR1 is SGHRS and CDR2 is YFSETQ. The DNA for the CDR3 is TGCGCCAGCAGCTCGAAAGACGGAGCGTACACCTTC. It yields the protein CASSSKDGAYTF.

The chain employs TRBV19 and TRBJ2-3, with 8 nucleotides matching TRBD1. Germline CDR1 LNHDA, CDR2 SQIVND (reference sequence). The CDR3 totals 14 residues. V was clipped by 7 bases and J by 3 bases; unmatched bases: 6. The CDR3 sequence is CASTFQGATDTQYF. The DNA for the CDR3 is TGTGCCAGTACTTTTCAGGGGGCAACAGATACGCAGTATTTT.

The chain recombines TRBV3-1 (or the pseudogene TRBV3-2) with TRBJ1-2; 7 bases fit TRBD1. CDR3 length equals 15 residues. The V segment lost 3 bases and the J segment 4 bases; nucleotides outside the gene matches: 8. Looked up from germline, CDR1 is LGHDT and CDR2 is YNNKEL (reference sequence). CDR3 DNA: TGTGCCAGCAGCCAGGAGGACAGGAGTAGCTATGGCTACACCTTC. Amino acid sequence: CASSQEDRSSYGYTF.

This clone was counted only a few times. The rearrangement uses TRBV27 and TRBJ1-5, with D unresolved. This CDR3 region has 16 residues. The germline V gene has CDR1 MNHEY and CDR2 SMNVEV (reference sequence). Trimming left V 3 bases short and J 4 bases short, with 16 bases between. The CDR3 loop reads CASSFQHGSGNQPQHF. The DNA of the CDR3 is TGTGCCAGCAGTTTTCAGCACGGGAGTGGGAATCAGCCCCAGCATTTT.

The V and J genes are TRBV29-1 and TRBJ2-7; TRBD1 aligns across 7 bases. The germline V gene has CDR1 SQVTM and CDR2 ANQGSEA. V trimming: 0 bases; J trimming: 2 bases; junction bases outside the gene matches: 10. The CDR3 runs 16 residues. CDR3 DNA: TGCAGCGTTGAAGATGGACGCAGGGGGAGAACCTACGAGCAGTACTTC. It codes for CSVEDGRRGRTYEQYF.

CDR3 sequence reads: CASSRTSGSFTDTQYF. The CDR3 coding sequence is TGTGCCAGCAGCCGGACTAGCGGGAGTTTCACAGATACGCAGTATTTT. The gene calls are TRBV3-1 (or the pseudogene TRBV3-2) and TRBJ2-3, with TRBD2 matching over 13 bases. The CDR3 length is 16 residues. V was pared by 4 bases and J by 2 bases, with 3 bases of the junction left unmatched. Germline loops: CDR1 LGHDT, CDR2 YNNKEL (reference sequence).

In its sample, this clone was seen once. The rearrangement uses TRBV6-1 and TRBJ1-4; D possibly corresponds to TRBD1 (5 bases). CDR1 and CDR2 from the germline V gene are MNHNS and SASEGT. Trimming stripped 0 bases from V and 7 bases from J, with 12 bases between. The CDR3 sequence is 15 residues long. CDR3 residues: CASSEAGGTGEKLFF. In DNA, the CDR3 is TGTGCCAGCAGTGAAGCCGGAGGGACCGGTGAAAAACTGTTTTTT.

This chain joins TRBV12-5 and TRBJ2-1; 8 nucleotides agree with TRBD2. Germline V gives CDR1 LGHNT, CDR2 FRNRAP. The CDR3 is 19 amino acids. With V trimmed by 5 bases and J by 7 bases, 22 bases remained unmatched. In DNA, the CDR3 is TGTGCTAGTGGTCTTCAAATAGGACTAGCCGGGGGAGCTTGGAATGAGCAGTTCTTC. Its protein product is CASGLQIGLAGGAWNEQFF.

The rearrangement uses TRBV20-1 and TRBJ1-6; the D gene is possibly TRBD1 (5 bases). CDR3 length: 13 amino acids. CDR1 is DFQATT, CDR2 SNEGSKA, per germline (reference sequence). Trimming left V 3 bases short and J 7 bases short, with 10 bases between. CDR3 nucleotides: TGCAGTGCTAGTACAGGCGCCAATTCACCCCTCCACTTT. Protein: CSASTGANSPLHF.

This clone was recorded once. DNA of the CDR3: TGTGCCAGCACCGAACGGGGACAGAAGAACACTGAAGCTTTCTTT. Encoded protein: CASTERGQKNTEAFF. V and J are TRBV6-6 and TRBJ1-1, with 7 positions matching TRBD1. This CDR3 contains 15 residues. Germline loops: CDR1 MNHNY, CDR2 SVGAGI (reference sequence). V lost 7 bases to trimming and J lost 1 base; unmatched junction nucleotides: 9.

This clone was counted a single time. V and J are TRBV9 and TRBJ1-1; 11 bases match TRBD1. Germline CDR1 is SGDLS and CDR2 is YYNGEE. J gave up 4 bases and V 4 bases, and 6 bases lay outside the gene matches. The CDR3 length is 15 residues. CDR3 sequence reads: CASSPTGTGGTEAFF. In DNA, the CDR3 is TGTGCCAGCAGCCCAACCGGGACAGGGGGCACTGAAGCTTTCTTT.

This rearrangement joins TRBV5-1 to TRBJ1-1; D call uncertain. Trimming removed 6 bases from V and 0 bases from J, with 9 bases in between. From germline, CDR1 is SGHRS and CDR2 YFSETQ. This CDR3 comprises 13 residues. As DNA, the CDR3 is TGCGCCAGCACCGACAACATGAACACTGAAGCTTTCTTT. Translating it yields CASTDNMNTEAFF.

This chain links TRBV5-1 with TRBJ1-1, with D hard to call. Germline V gene data show CDR1 as SGHRS and CDR2 as YFSETQ. This CDR3 comprises 14 residues. V dropped 4 bases and J dropped 4 bases, with 14 bases sitting between them. In DNA, the CDR3 is TGCGCCAGCAGCGACGGACGGGATGGCACTGAAGCTTTCTTT. This sequence encodes CASSDGRDGTEAFF.

The V and J genes are TRBV10-3 and TRBJ1-2; D not resolved. V shed 0 bases and J shed 6 bases, with 14 bases lying between them. This CDR3 is 15 amino acids long. Germline CDR1 ENHRY, CDR2 SYGVKD. DNA of the CDR3: TGTGCCATCAGTGAGTCGAAAGGAGGATCAGATGGCTACACCTTC. Protein product: CAISESKGGSDGYTF.

The chain combines TRBV28 with TRBJ2-6, with 9 bases identical to TRBD1. The V gene's germline CDR1 is MDHEN and CDR2 SYDVKM. The junction had 12 bases not matched to a gene; V was cut back by 9 bases and J by 3 bases. The CDR3 has 17 residues. CDR3 sequence: CARAGTGKNCGANVLTF. The CDR3 region has the DNA TGTGCCAGGGCCGGGACAGGGAAAAATTGTGGGGCCAACGTCCTGACTTTC.

Comment on this clone: The germline gene is not matched at one end of the junction; a read error may be the cause. This chain joins TRBV5-8 and TRBJ2-5, with D hard to call. The CDR3 has 14 amino acids. Looked up from germline, CDR1 is SGHTS and CDR2 is YDEGEE. The chain's CDR3 is CASSLGQNREAQYF. DNA of the CDR3: TGTGCCAGCAGCCTCGGTCAAAATAGAGAGGCCCAGTACTTC. Filled out from reference TRBV5-8 and TRBJ2-5, the complete variable domain reads EAGVTQSPTHLIKTRGQQATLRCSPISGHTSVYWYQQALGLGLQFLLWYDEGEERNRGNFPPRFSGRQFPNYSSELNVNALELEDSALYLCASSLGQNREAQYFGPGTRLLVL.

The chain joins TRBV5-8 to TRBJ1-4; no clear D gene. Germline V CDR1 and CDR2: SGHTS, YDEGEE. The CDR3 is 13 residues long. With 4 bases removed from V and 8 bases from J, the gap between germline ends came to 12 bases. In DNA form, the CDR3 reads TGTGCCAGCAGCAGGCAGAGAGGCGAAAAACTGTTTTTT. Translating it yields CASSRQRGEKLFF.

The chain employs TRBV28 and TRBJ2-7; D is perhaps TRBD1 (6 bases). Germline values: CDR1 MDHEN, CDR2 SYDVKM. V gave up 2 bases and J gave up 4 bases, with 12 bases separating them. The CDR3 has 14 residues. This chain's CDR3 is CASSLTGKIYEQYF. The CDR3 DNA is TGTGCCAGCAGTTTAACAGGGAAAATATACGAGCAGTACTTC.

This rearrangement joins TRBV28 to TRBJ2-1, with 9 bases identical to TRBD2. V was clipped by 5 bases and J by 6 bases; unmatched bases: 14. The CDR3 has 17 amino acids. Germline V gene data show CDR1 as MDHEN and CDR2 as SYDVKM. The CDR3 sequence is CASSLFTGTSNRNEQFF. DNA for the CDR3: TGTGCCAGCAGTCTATTCACCGGGACTAGCAACCGCAATGAGCAGTTCTTC.

This chain joins TRBV2 and TRBJ2-5; TRBD1 matches at 11 bases. Germline V gene lookup returns CDR1 SNHLY and CDR2 FYNNEI. Losses at the gene ends were 8 bases for V and 2 bases for J; bases not matched to a gene: 7. This CDR3 contains 15 residues. The chain's CDR3 is CASQDRGLPQETQYF. DNA for the CDR3: TGTGCCAGCCAGGACAGGGGGCTTCCGCAAGAGACCCAGTACTTC. Filled out from reference TRBV2 and TRBJ2-5, the complete variable domain reads EPEVTQTPSHQVTQMGQEVILRCVPISNHLYFYWYRQILGQKVEFLVSFYNNEISEKSEIFDDQFSVERPDGSNFTLKIRSTKLEDSAMYFCASQDRGLPQETQYFGPGTRLLVL.

The chain uses TRBV6-5 and TRBJ1-2; 9 bases are shared with TRBD1. The CDR3 extends over 15 amino acids. J gave up 4 bases and V 6 bases, and 9 bases lay outside the gene matches. From germline, CDR1 is MNHEY and CDR2 SVGAGI. The CDR3 protein is CASSLGQGSGYGYTF. The CDR3 DNA is TGTGCCAGCAGCCTCGGACAGGGGTCGGGCTATGGCTACACCTTC.

CDR3 sequence reads: CASRLAGRGNEQFF. Here the CDR3 DNA reads TGTGCCAGCAGGCTAGCGGGAAGGGGTAATGAGCAGTTCTTC. This chain joins TRBV11-2 and TRBJ2-1, with 9 nucleotides matching TRBD2. With V trimmed by 6 bases and J by 7 bases, 7 bases remained unmatched. From germline, CDR1 is SGHAT and CDR2 FQNNGV. The CDR3 runs to 14 residues.

This chain uses TRBV3-1 (or the pseudogene TRBV3-2) with TRBJ1-5; D possibly corresponds to TRBD1 (6 bases). Looked up from germline, CDR1 is LGHDT and CDR2 is YNNKEL (reference sequence). Between the trimmed V and J ends, which lost 3 bases and 5 bases, there was a span of 11 bases. The CDR3 is 14 amino acids. CDR3 in amino acids: CASSHRTDHQPQHF. The CDR3 bases are TGTGCCAGCAGCCACCGGACAGATCATCAGCCCCAGCATTTT.

This rearrangement joins TRBV7-8 to TRBJ2-7; D not resolved. The CDR3 is made up of 14 amino acids. In germline, CDR1 is SGHVS, CDR2 FQNEAQ. V shed 5 bases and J shed 1 base, with 12 bases lying between them. CDR3 sequence reads: CASSADKLSYEQYF. CDR3 nucleotide sequence: TGTGCCAGCAGCGCCGACAAGCTATCCTACGAGCAGTACTTC.